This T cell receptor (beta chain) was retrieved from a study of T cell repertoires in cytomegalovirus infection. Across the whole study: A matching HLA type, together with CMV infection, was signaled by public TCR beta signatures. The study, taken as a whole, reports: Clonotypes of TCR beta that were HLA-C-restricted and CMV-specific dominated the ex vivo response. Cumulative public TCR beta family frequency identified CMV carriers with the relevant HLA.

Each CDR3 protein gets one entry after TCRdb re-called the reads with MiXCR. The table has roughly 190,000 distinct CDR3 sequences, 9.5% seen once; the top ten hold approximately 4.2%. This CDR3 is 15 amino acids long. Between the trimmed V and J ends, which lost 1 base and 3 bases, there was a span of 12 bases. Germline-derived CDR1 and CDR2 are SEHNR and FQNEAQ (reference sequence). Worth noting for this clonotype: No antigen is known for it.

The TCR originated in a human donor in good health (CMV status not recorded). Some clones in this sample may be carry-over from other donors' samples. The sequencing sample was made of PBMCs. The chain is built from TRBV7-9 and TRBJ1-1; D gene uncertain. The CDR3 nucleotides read TGTGCCAGCAGCTTAGGGAGGGTTGAGTACACTGAAGCTTTCTTT. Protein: CASSLGRVEYTEAFF.